This TCR beta chain was recorded in a study of cytomegalovirus exposure and HLA in healthy donors. Study-level points and caveats: Rarity characterized most TCR sequences, yet some public TCRs appeared in many donors.

Clones were sequenced by immunoSEQ multiplex PCR, and TCRdb holds only the in-frame ones, with some missing. The sample carries 60,000 to 65,000 clones, about 96% recorded once. On this clone: What it binds is not known.

Germline loops: CDR1 SGHDT, CDR2 YYEEEE. The V and J ends lost 4 bases and 0 bases, in that order; junction bases with no gene match: 4. The CDR3 extends over 14 amino acids. The TCR was taken from a woman younger than 35 in good health and CMV-seronegative. The chain has TRBV5-6 and TRBJ2-7; 7 nucleotides line up with TRBD1. Source material: PBMCs. CDR3 DNA sequence: TGTGCCAGCAGCACGGGACAGCACTCCTACGAGCAGTACTTC. This gives the protein CASSTGQHSYEQYF.